This T cell receptor beta chain originates from a study of control samples from healthy donors and cancer patients. The V gene end was trimmed by 7 bases and the J gene end by 5 bases; junction bases not matched to a gene: 10. The CDR3 has 14 residues. Per the germline V gene, CDR1 is MNHEY and CDR2 is SMNVEV (reference sequence). Assay used: immunoSEQ multiplex PCR; TCRdb lists only in-frame clones, some missing. The sample carries about 60,000 clones, more than 85% recorded once. The sequenced material came from PBMCs. The TCR was taken from a man aged 40-50 years with colorectal cancer. The chain employs TRBV27 and TRBJ1-2; the match to TRBD1 covers 7 bases. In DNA, the CDR3 is TGTGCCAGCAAACCGGGACAGTTATTTTATGGCTACACCTTC. Protein: CASKPGQLFYGYTF.